Only one count was recorded for the clone carrying this TCR beta chain. The antigen remains unidentified. Indicated treatment: roughly ten-day PBMC culture with coronavirus spike peptide pools or control peptides (ViraFEST assay). Cultured CD4+ T cell DNA was sequenced using the Oncomine TCR Beta short-read assay. A single record per CDR3 protein comes from TCRdb applying MiXCR to the PCR reads. Among approximately 12,000 distinct CDR3 sequences listed, about 32% were seen once. The data derive from a study of vaccination and CD4 T cells after COVID-19. Looking at the study overall: Sampling post-COVID took place a median around 99 days after diagnosis (range 35 to 161).

The CDR3 is 14 residues long. The V gene lost 4 bases and the J gene lost 3 bases, with 10 bases spanning the gap. Looked up from germline, CDR1 is MDHEN and CDR2 is SYDVKM. The sample consisted of CD4+ T cells from blood, cultured in vitro, taken before SARS-CoV-2 vaccination. The chain employs TRBV28 and TRBJ2-4; D is unclear. The receptor's source is a human donor who received a COVID-19 vaccine. The CDR3 DNA is TGTGCCAGCAGTTCCCTGGGTGACAAAAACATTCAGTACTTC. It specifies CASSSLGDKNIQYF.